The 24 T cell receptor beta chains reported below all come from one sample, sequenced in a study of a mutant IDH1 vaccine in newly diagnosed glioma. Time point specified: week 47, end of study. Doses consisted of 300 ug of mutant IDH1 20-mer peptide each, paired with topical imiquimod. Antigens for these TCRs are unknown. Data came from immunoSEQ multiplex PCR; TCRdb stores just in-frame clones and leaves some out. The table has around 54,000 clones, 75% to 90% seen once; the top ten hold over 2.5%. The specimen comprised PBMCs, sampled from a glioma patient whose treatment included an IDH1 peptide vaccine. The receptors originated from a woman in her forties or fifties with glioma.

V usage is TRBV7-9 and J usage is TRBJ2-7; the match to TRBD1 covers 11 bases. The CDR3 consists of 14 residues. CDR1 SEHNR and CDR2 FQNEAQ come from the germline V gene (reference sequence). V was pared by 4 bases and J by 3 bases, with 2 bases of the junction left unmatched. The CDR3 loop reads CASSSGTGGYEQYF. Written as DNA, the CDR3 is TGTGCCAGCAGCTCCGGGACAGGGGGCTACGAGCAGTACTTC.

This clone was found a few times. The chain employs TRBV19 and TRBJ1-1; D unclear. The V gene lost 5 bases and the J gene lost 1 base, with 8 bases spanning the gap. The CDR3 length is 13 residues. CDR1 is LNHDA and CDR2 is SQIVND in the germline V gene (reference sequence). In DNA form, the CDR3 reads TGTGCCAGTAGTCCCCGATCGAACACTGAAGCTTTCTTT. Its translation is CASSPRSNTEAFF.

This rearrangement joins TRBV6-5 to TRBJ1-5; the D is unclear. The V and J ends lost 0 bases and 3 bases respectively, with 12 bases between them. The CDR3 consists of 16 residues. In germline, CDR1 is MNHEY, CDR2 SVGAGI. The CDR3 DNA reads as TGTGCCAGCAGTTACTCGGGCAGGAGTACCAATCAGCCCCAGCATTTT. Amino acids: CASSYSGRSTNQPQHF.

The CDR3 DNA sequence: TGCGCCAGCAGCCCAGGACACCGGATTCCCGGGGAGCTGTTTTTT. The encoded protein is CASSPGHRIPGELFF. The chain carries TRBV5-1 and TRBJ2-2; a weak D match, TRBD1 (5 bases). With 4 bases removed from V and 6 bases from J, the gap between germline ends came to 16 bases. The CDR3 has 15 amino acids. From germline, CDR1 is SGHRS and CDR2 YFSETQ.

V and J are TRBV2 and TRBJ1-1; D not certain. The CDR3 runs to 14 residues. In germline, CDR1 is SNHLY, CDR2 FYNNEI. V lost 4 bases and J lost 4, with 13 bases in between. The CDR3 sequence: CASSGPKVITEAFF. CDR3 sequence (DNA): TGTGCCAGCAGTGGACCTAAAGTGATCACTGAAGCTTTCTTT.

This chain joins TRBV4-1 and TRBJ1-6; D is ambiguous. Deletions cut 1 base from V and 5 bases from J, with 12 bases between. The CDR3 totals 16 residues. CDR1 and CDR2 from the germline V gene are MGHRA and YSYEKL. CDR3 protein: CASSQVEAVDNSPLHF. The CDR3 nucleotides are TGCGCCAGCAGCCAAGTGGAGGCCGTGGATAATTCACCCCTCCACTTT.

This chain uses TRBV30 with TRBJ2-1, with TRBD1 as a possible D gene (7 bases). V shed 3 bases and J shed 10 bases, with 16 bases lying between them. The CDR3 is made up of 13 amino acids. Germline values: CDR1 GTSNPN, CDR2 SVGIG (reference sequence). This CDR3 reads CAWSVQGGLEQFF. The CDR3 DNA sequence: TGTGCCTGGAGCGTCCAGGGGGGCCTGGAGCAGTTCTTC.

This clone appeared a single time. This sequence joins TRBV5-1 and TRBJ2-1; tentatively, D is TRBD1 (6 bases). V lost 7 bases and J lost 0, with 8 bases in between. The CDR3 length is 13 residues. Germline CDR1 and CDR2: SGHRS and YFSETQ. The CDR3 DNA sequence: TGCGCCAGCCGACAGGTCTCCTACAATGAGCAGTTCTTC. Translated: CASRQVSYNEQFF.

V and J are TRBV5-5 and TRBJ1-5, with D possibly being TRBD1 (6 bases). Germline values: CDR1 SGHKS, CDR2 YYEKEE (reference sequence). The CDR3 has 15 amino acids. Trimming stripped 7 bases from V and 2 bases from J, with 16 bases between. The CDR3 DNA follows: TGTGCCAGCCAGGTGGGGGCAGGAGGCAATCAGCCCCAGCATTTT. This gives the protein CASQVGAGGNQPQHF.

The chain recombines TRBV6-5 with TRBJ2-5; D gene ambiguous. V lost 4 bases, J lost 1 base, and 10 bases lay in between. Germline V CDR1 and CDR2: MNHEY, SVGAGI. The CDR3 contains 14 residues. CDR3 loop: CASSSQSFQETQYF. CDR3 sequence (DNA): TGTGCCAGCAGTTCACAGTCCTTCCAAGAGACCCAGTACTTC.

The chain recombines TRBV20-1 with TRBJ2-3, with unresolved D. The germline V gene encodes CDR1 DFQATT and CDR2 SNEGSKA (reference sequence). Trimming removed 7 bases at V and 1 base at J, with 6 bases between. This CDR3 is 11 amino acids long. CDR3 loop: CSVGRTDTQYF. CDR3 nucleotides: TGCAGTGTAGGCCGCACAGATACGCAGTATTTT.

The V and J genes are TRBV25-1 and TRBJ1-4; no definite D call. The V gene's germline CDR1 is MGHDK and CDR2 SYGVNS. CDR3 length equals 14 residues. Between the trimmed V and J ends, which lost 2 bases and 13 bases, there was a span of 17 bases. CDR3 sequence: CASSEDGLARRLFF. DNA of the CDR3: TGTGCCAGCAGTGAAGATGGACTGGCCAGGAGACTGTTTTTT.

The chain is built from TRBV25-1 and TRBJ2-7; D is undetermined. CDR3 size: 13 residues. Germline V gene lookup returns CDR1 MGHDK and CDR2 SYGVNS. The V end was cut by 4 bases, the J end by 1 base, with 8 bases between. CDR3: CASSVTESYEQYF. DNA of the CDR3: TGTGCCAGCAGTGTAACAGAGTCCTACGAGCAGTACTTC.

The CDR3 here is CASSYQMTGGNTEAFF. The CDR3 nucleotides are TGTGCCAGCAGTTACCAAATGACAGGGGGTAACACTGAAGCTTTCTTT. The genes are TRBV6-5 and TRBJ1-1; 9 bases fit TRBD1. This CDR3 comprises 16 residues. Germline-derived CDR1 and CDR2 are MNHEY and SVGAGI. J was trimmed by 2 bases and V by 2 bases; bases with no gene match: 6.

The CDR3 nucleotides are TGCAGCGGAAGGGGGGCCAGATCCAATGAGCAGTTCTTC. Encoded protein: CSGRGARSNEQFF. The rearrangement joins TRBV29-1 to TRBJ2-1; D tentatively reads TRBD1 or TRBD2 (6 bases each). The germline V and J ends were trimmed by 7 bases and 6 bases, with 16 bases remaining between them. There are 13 residues in the CDR3. Germline CDR1 reads SQVTM; CDR2 reads ANQGSEA.

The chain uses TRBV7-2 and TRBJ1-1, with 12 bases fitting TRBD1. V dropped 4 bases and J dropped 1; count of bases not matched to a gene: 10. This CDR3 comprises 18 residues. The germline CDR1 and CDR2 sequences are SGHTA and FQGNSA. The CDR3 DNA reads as TGTGCCAGCAGCTCCGAAGGGACAGGGGGCATGGGGAACACTGAAGCTTTCTTT. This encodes CASSSEGTGGMGNTEAFF.

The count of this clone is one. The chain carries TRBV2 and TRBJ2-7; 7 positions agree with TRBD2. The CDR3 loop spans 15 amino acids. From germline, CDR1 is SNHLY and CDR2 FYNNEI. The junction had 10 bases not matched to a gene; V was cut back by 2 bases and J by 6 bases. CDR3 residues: CASSEISGWGGEQYF. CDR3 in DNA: TGTGCCAGCAGTGAAATTTCGGGGTGGGGGGGCGAGCAGTACTTC.

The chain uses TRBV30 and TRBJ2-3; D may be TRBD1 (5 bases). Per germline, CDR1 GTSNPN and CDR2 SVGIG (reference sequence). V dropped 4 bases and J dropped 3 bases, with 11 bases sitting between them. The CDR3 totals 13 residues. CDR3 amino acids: CAWKIRVTDTQYF. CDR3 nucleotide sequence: TGTGCCTGGAAAATCAGGGTAACAGATACGCAGTATTTT. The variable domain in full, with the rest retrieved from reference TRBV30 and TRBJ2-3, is SQTIHQWPATLVQPVGSPLSLECTVEGTSNPNLYWYRQAAGRGLQLLFYSVGIGQISSEVPQNLSASRPQDRQFILSSKKLLLSDSGFYLCAWKIRVTDTQYFGPGTRLTVL.

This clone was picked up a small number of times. In nucleotides, the CDR3 is TGTGCCTGGAGTGTAGCAGGGGATAGCAATCAGCCCCAGCATTTT. It encodes CAWSVAGDSNQPQHF. This sequence joins TRBV30 and TRBJ1-5; tentatively, D is TRBD1 (6 bases). This CDR3 spans 15 amino acids. V was cut by 0 bases and J by 0 bases, with 9 bases left in between. Germline CDR1 reads GTSNPN; CDR2 reads SVGIG (reference sequence). Filled out from reference TRBV30 and TRBJ1-5, the complete variable domain reads SQTIHQWPATLVQPVGSPLSLECTVEGTSNPNLYWYRQAAGRGLQLLFYSVGIGQISSEVPQNLSASRPQDRQFILSSKKLLLSDSGFYLCAWSVAGDSNQPQHFGDGTRLSIL.

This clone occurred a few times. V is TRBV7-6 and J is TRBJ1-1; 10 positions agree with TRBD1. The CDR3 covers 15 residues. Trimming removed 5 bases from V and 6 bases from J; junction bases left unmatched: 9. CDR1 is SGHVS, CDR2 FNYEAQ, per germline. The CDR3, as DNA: TGTGCCAGCAGCCGCCCCGGGACAGGGGACTCTGAAGCTTTCTTT. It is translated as CASSRPGTGDSEAFF.

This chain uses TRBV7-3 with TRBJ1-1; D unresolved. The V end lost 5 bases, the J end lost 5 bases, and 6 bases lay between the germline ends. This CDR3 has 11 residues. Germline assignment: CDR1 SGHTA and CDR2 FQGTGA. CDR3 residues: CASSAGTEAFF. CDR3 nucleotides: TGTGCCAGCAGCGCCGGGACTGAAGCTTTCTTT.

CDR3 amino acids: CASRPARGTDTQYF. DNA for the CDR3: TGCGCCAGCAGACCTGCAAGAGGCACAGATACGCAGTATTTT. The J gene is TRBJ2-3, the V gene TRBV4-1, with D hard to call. The germline V gene has CDR1 MGHRA and CDR2 YSYEKL. V lost 6 bases to trimming and J lost 1 base, with 11 bases between them. The length of the CDR3 is 14 residues.

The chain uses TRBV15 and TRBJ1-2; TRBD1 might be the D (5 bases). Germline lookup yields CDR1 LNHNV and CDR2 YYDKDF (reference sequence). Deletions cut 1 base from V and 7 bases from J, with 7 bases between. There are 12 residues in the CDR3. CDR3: CATSRAGVGYTF. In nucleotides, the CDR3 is TGTGCCACCAGCAGAGCGGGGGTTGGCTACACCTTC.

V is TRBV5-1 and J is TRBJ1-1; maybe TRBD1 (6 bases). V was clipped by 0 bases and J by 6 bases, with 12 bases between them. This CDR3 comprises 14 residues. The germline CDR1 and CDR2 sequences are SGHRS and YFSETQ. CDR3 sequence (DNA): TGCGCCAGCAGCTTGGGACAGGCAACCTCTGAAGCTTTCTTT. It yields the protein CASSLGQATSEAFF. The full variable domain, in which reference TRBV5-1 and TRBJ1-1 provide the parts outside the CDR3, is KAGVTQTPRYLIKTRGQQVTLSCSPISGHRSVSWYQQTPGQGLQFLFEYFSETQRNKGNFPGRFSGRQFSNSRSEMNVSTLELGDSALYLCASSLGQATSEAFFGQGTRLTVV.